Each of the 21 T cell receptor beta chains below was sequenced from the same sample in a study of early T cells in non-severe SARS-CoV-2 infection. TCRdb re-called the 5' RACE reads with MiXCR, one entry per CDR3 protein. The sample includes 35,000 to 45,000 distinct CDR3 sequences, about 12% of them seen just once. The sample was whole blood. The receptors here all came from an adult who was a healthcare worker with PCR-confirmed SARS-CoV-2 infection or an uninfected control (not recorded which).

This clonotype has more than one count but fewer than ten. V gene TRBV12-3 or TRBV12-4 combines with J gene TRBJ1-4; a weak D match, TRBD1 (6 bases). The CDR3 consists of 13 residues. V was pared by 10 bases and J by 8 bases, with 17 bases between. CDR3 protein: CATRRGAQEKLFF. The CDR3 nucleotides are TGTGCCACCAGACGGGGGGCGCAAGAAAAACTGTTTTTT.

This clonotype was picked up many times. This chain joins TRBV7-2 and TRBJ2-2, with a weak D call TRBD1 (6 bases). Trimming cost V 4 bases and J 7 bases, with 10 bases left between them. The CDR3 runs 13 residues. Per germline, CDR1 SGHTA and CDR2 FQGNSA. The CDR3 protein is CASSSQGYGELFF. In DNA, the CDR3 is TGTGCCAGCAGCTCCCAGGGGTACGGGGAGCTGTTTTTT.

This clonotype was detected only a few times. This chain links TRBV29-1 with TRBJ2-5, with TRBD1 identical over 8 bases. Per germline, CDR1 SQVTM and CDR2 ANQGSEA. V was pared by 5 bases and J by 3 bases, with 8 bases of the junction left unmatched. The CDR3 extends over 14 amino acids. For the CDR3, the DNA is TGCAGCGTTTTTTTGGACAGGGAGGAAGAGACCCAGTACTTC. It codes for CSVFLDREEETQYF.

The rearrangement uses TRBV19 and TRBJ2-4, with D hard to call. Germline lookup yields CDR1 LNHDA and CDR2 SQIVND (reference sequence). The CDR3 totals 14 residues. V lost 5 bases and J lost 0, with 8 bases in between. In DNA, the CDR3 is TGTGCCAGTAGTGGGCGACTAGCCAAAAACATTCAGTACTTC. It specifies CASSGRLAKNIQYF.

This clonotype was observed a handful of times. J is TRBJ2-6 and V is TRBV20-1; D perhaps matches TRBD1 (6 bases). This CDR3 spans 16 amino acids. The V gene's germline CDR1 is DFQATT and CDR2 SNEGSKA (reference sequence). Trimming left V 1 base short and J 0 bases short, with 10 bases between. CDR3 bases: TGCAGTGCTAGAGCGCGGACAGACTCTGGGGCCAACGTCCTGACTTTC. It yields the protein CSARARTDSGANVLTF.

This clonotype was seen a handful of times. The CDR3, as DNA: TGTGCCAGCAGTGAAATGGACAGGGTCTACGAGCAGTACTTC. Amino acid sequence: CASSEMDRVYEQYF. V is TRBV25-1 and J is TRBJ2-7; 8 nucleotides agree with TRBD1. V dropped 2 bases and J dropped 3; count of bases not matched to a gene: 3. This CDR3 is built from 14 residues. Per germline, CDR1 MGHDK and CDR2 SYGVNS.

This clonotype was detected a few times. The chain combines TRBV29-1 with TRBJ2-5; no clear D. Germline V gene sequence: CDR1 SQVTM, CDR2 ANQGSEA. Deletions cut 0 bases from V and 5 bases from J, with 13 bases between. This CDR3 region has 14 residues. CDR3 loop: CSVEDVLVIETQYF. For the CDR3, the DNA is TGCAGCGTTGAAGATGTGCTAGTTATCGAGACCCAGTACTTC.

This clonotype was counted a single time. Given a much more abundant clone one base away, this may be a read error. This chain uses TRBV4-3 with TRBJ2-6; TRBD1 matches at 8 bases. This CDR3 has 18 residues. The trim removed 4 bases at V and 2 bases at J, leaving 10 bases unmatched. Germline V gene lookup returns CDR1 LGHNA and CDR2 YSLEER. CDR3 residues: CASSPFGQGRAGANVLTF. CDR3 DNA: TGCGCCAGCAGCCCATTCGGACAGGGAAGGGCTGGGGCCAACGTCCTGACTTTC.

Ten or more counts support this clonotype. The chain employs TRBV6-2 or TRBV6-3 and TRBJ2-2; the D gene could be TRBD1 or TRBD2 (5 bases each). The ends were cut back, 3 bases at V and 0 bases at J, with 11 bases in the middle. Germline CDR1 MNHEY, CDR2 SVGEGT. The CDR3 covers 16 residues. CDR3 DNA sequence: TGTGCCAGCAGTTATCCCCCGGGGCCGAACACCGGGGAGCTGTTTTTT. Its protein is CASSYPPGPNTGELFF.

The V and J genes are TRBV7-2 and TRBJ1-1; no definite D call. This CDR3 has 19 amino acids. V lost 7 bases and J lost 0, with 27 bases in between. Germline loops: CDR1 SGHTA, CDR2 FQGNSA. DNA of the CDR3: TGTGCCAGCACTCTCATCCCACCCGGGGATATCCTAATGAACACTGAAGCTTTCTTT. Protein product: CASTLIPPGDILMNTEAFF.

The V and J genes are TRBV5-1 and TRBJ1-2; D gene ambiguous. The CDR3 totals 13 residues. Per the germline V gene, CDR1 is SGHRS and CDR2 is YFSETQ. The ends were cut back, 2 bases at V and 4 bases at J, with 9 bases in the middle. CDR3 in DNA: TGCGCCAGCAGCTTCGGGCGGTCCTATGGCTACACCTTC. The encoded protein is CASSFGRSYGYTF.

This clonotype occurred a few times. V and J are TRBV15 and TRBJ1-1, with D uncertain. The CDR3 is 13 amino acids. Between the trimmed V and J ends, which lost 10 bases and 4 bases, there was a span of 16 bases. CDR1 and CDR2 (germline): LNHNV, YYDKDF (reference sequence). The CDR3 DNA reads as TGTGCCAGTCAGCAGGTTTCTAGCACTGAAGCTTTCTTT. This translates into CASQQVSSTEAFF.

The chain links TRBV2 to TRBJ2-7, with D unclear. The CDR3 has 13 amino acids. The germline V and J ends were trimmed by 2 bases and 3 bases, with 8 bases remaining between them. CDR1 and CDR2 from the germline V gene are SNHLY and FYNNEI. This CDR3 is CASSEFASYEQYF. The CDR3 DNA reads TGTGCCAGCAGTGAATTCGCGAGCTACGAGCAGTACTTC.

The V call is TRBV7-2, the J call TRBJ2-3; 8 bases align to TRBD2. With 3 bases clipped from V and 6 bases from J, the junction kept 11 bases outside the gene matches. Germline CDR1 reads SGHTA; CDR2 reads FQGNSA. CDR3 length: 16 amino acids. The CDR3 region is CASSFRGGGQLDTQYF. The DNA of the CDR3 is TGTGCCAGCAGCTTTCGGGGGGGCGGACAGCTGGATACGCAGTATTTT.

This clonotype was seen many times. The CDR3 DNA reads TGTGCCAGCAGCTATACGGGAGGCCGGGCTTTCTTT. The encoded protein is CASSYTGGRAFF. This chain connects TRBV7-6 to TRBJ1-1; D remains unclear. This CDR3 has 12 amino acids. V shed 4 bases and J shed 11 bases, with 14 bases lying between them. Per germline, CDR1 SGHVS and CDR2 FNYEAQ. Full variable domain (rest looked up from reference TRBV7-6 and TRBJ1-1): GAGVSQSPRYKVTKRGQDVALRCDPISGHVSLYWYRQALGQGPEFLTYFNYEAQQDKSGLPNDRFSAERPEGSISTLTIQRTEQRDSAMYRCASSYTGGRAFFGQGTRLTVV.

This sequence joins TRBV29-1 and TRBJ2-3, with TRBD2 matching over 10 bases. CDR1 is SQVTM and CDR2 is ANQGSEA in the germline V gene. The J segment lost 5 bases and the V segment lost 7 bases, leaving 6 bases of the junction unmatched. This CDR3 region has 13 residues. The CDR3 loop reads CSDLAGAEDTQYF. The CDR3 coding sequence is TGCAGCGACCTAGCGGGAGCCGAAGATACGCAGTATTTT.

A few counts support this clonotype. The J gene is TRBJ2-2, the V gene TRBV28, with 9 bases aligning to TRBD2. V shed 6 bases and J 5 bases; nucleotides not matched to a gene: 4. Germline CDR1 is MDHEN and CDR2 is SYDVKM. The CDR3 runs 14 residues. DNA of the CDR3: TGTGCCAGCAGCTTCAGCGGGAGGACCGGGGAGCTGTTTTTT. Amino acid sequence: CASSFSGRTGELFF.

This clonotype showed up just a few times. The CDR3 loop reads CSALTGGSTDTQYF. CDR3 nucleotide sequence: TGCAGTGCTCTGACAGGGGGTAGCACAGATACGCAGTATTTT. The chain combines TRBV20-1 with TRBJ2-3, with TRBD1 matching 9 bases. V trimming: 5 bases; J trimming: 0 bases; junction bases outside the gene matches: 3. The V gene's germline CDR1 is DFQATT and CDR2 SNEGSKA (reference sequence). There are 14 residues in the CDR3.

Ten or more counts support this clonotype. V gene TRBV7-2 combines with J gene TRBJ2-1, with D perhaps TRBD1 or TRBD2 (5 bases each). Trimming stripped 2 bases from V and 5 bases from J, with 16 bases between. This CDR3 has 16 residues. Germline V gives CDR1 SGHTA, CDR2 FQGNSA. The CDR3 here is CASSLRGTGYDNEQFF. The CDR3 region has the DNA TGTGCCAGCAGCTTACGAGGGACGGGGTATGACAATGAGCAGTTCTTC.

This clonotype has ten or more counts. The J gene is TRBJ1-1, the V gene TRBV30; TRBD1 agrees at 8 bases. Looked up from germline, CDR1 is GTSNPN and CDR2 is SVGIG (reference sequence). The CDR3 has 13 amino acids. V lost 0 bases to trimming and J lost 11 bases; unmatched junction nucleotides: 8. DNA for the CDR3: TGTGCCTGGAGTGTTCCAGGGGGCACGGTGGCTTTCTTT. This translates into CAWSVPGGTVAFF.

This clonotype was observed a few times. V is TRBV7-9 and J is TRBJ1-1, with a possible D match to TRBD1 (6 bases). Trimming took 3 bases from V and 11 from J, leaving 13 bases between them. CDR3 length: 12 residues. CDR1 is SEHNR, CDR2 FQNEAQ, per germline (reference sequence). CDR3 DNA: TGTGCCAGCAGCTTGACAGGAGAAGGGGCTTTCTTT. It specifies CASSLTGEGAFF.